Given below is one T cell receptor (beta chain) in context. In this sample, this clonotype turned up a few times. Its cognate antigen has yet to be identified. No much larger clone exists at a distance of one base, and base qualities are not known. This record comes from a study of neurological immune-mediated disorders (dated 2019 in TCRdb). Turning to the overall study: The study compared peripheral blood TCR-beta repertoires of HTLV-I-associated myelopathy (HAM/TSP) patients, multiple sclerosis patients and healthy controls using UMI-based sequencing. Longitudinal samples, technical triplicates and paired sorted CD4+ and CD8+ T-cell subsets, alongside PBMC samples, were included among the roughly 110 TCR-beta libraries. The cohort included approximately 68 subjects: about 14 with HAM/TSP, approximately 34 with multiple sclerosis, and some 20 healthy controls.

The healthy controls were volunteers from blood banks in Maryland, USA. For the unsorted PBMC libraries, 2 million PBMCs were stored in RNAlater at -80 degrees C until RNA extraction and were used to generate the libraries. Peripheral blood was subjected to Ficoll-Hypaque density gradient centrifugation to isolate PBMCs, which were then cryopreserved in liquid nitrogen. In the germline V gene (reference sequence), CDR1 corresponds to SEHNR and CDR2 to FQNEAQ. The CDR3 runs 15 residues from the cysteine to the phenylalanine. Just CDR3 DNA is preserved here, 45 bases in frame from base 1. A distance of 11 bases separates the germline ends of V and J, which lose 4 bases and 2 bases respectively. Here is what the overall study found, with its caveats: TCR clonal expansion was highest in HAM/TSP patients and lowest in MS patients, with MS patients falling below even healthy controls. Across subjects, expanded clones never shared an identical CDR3 amino acid sequence, which suggests that the TCR-beta repertoires in every group were private.

To synthesize cDNA, template-switch 5'RACE was performed with a primer carrying a 10-nucleotide random unique molecular identifier so that each TCR transcript was tagged. Each sequencing run produced over 160 million TCR-beta sequences covering 15-18 subjects. The RNeasy kit was used for extraction of total RNA. The KAPA Real-time Library Amplification kit was used to amplify TCR-beta VDJ regions with primers targeting the TCR constant region and the 5'RACE anchor. Sample indexes and Illumina adaptors were added in a first PCR, and a second PCR then increased library yield. The roughly 650 bp TCR product was size-selected on a 2% E-gel SizeSelection system after Ampure bead purification. Before pooling, library quality was checked on a Bioanalyzer, concentration was measured with Qubit, and libraries were quantified with the Kapa Library Quantification kit. An Illumina HiSeq 2500 sequenced the libraries paired-end 2 x 150 bp. To increase sequence diversity, roughly 24-32% phiX was spiked into each library pool. The authors processed their data as follows. Quality-filtered reads were processed with the UMI-based MiGEC pipeline, which removed over 85% of raw TCR sequences during error correction. IMGT germline references were used for alignment of VDJ genes, and clonotypes were defined by a unique CDR3 amino acid sequence together with V-J genes. Clonal expansion, Shannon diversity and CDR3 relatedness (CalcPairwiseDistances, ClusterSamples) were evaluated with VDJtools, and phylogenetic trees were built with CLCbio workbench. A clone was classed as expanded if it had 8 or more unique UMIs, a cutoff based on coefficient-of-variation modelling across technical triplicates. TCRdb reanalyzed the raw reads on its own, using fastp at Q25 for trimming and MiXCR for clone calling, and kept in-frame beta chains. Each CDR3 protein gets just one entry, which takes the most common genes and DNA from the rows behind it. These V and J calls originate from TCRdb's pipeline instead of the authors' own analysis. The sample profile shows tens of thousands of distinct CDR3 sequences; approximately 10% of them were found once. Roughly 1.8% of the sample rests with the top ten.

This receptor was obtained from a man aged 35 to 55 in good health. The rearranged segments are TRBV7-9 and TRBJ1-4; the best D guess is TRBD1, with 5 bases matching. The source material was PBMCs. The bases are TGTGCCAGCAGCTCATTTGGGGGGACTAATGAAAAACTGTTTTTT. This is translated as CASSSFGGTNEKLFF.